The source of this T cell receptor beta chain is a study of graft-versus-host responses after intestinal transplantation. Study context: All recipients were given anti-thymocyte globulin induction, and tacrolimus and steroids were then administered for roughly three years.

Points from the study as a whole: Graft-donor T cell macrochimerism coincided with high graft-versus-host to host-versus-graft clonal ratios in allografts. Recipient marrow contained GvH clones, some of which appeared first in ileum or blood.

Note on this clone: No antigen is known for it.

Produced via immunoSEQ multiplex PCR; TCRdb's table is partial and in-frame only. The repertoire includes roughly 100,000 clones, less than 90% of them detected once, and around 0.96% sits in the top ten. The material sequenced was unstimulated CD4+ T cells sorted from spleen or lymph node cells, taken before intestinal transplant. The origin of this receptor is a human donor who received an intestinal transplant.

CDR3 in DNA: TGTGCCAGCAGCTTAACCGGGGGGGAGTTTGCTGAGCAGTTCTTC. This translates into CASSLTGGEFAEQFF. This chain connects TRBV7-3 to TRBJ2-1; 8 bases are shared with TRBD2. Per the germline V gene, CDR1 is SGHTA and CDR2 is FQGTGA. The CDR3 runs to 15 residues. The junction had 7 bases not matched to a gene; V was cut back by 0 bases and J by 9 bases.